Described below is a single TCR beta chain sequence and its context. What it recognizes is unknown. This sample was included in a study of STAT5B mutations in CD4+ large granular lymphocyte leukemia. Study outcomes and limitations: Top patient clones used TRBV06 genes more often: 8/27 versus 2/35 in controls. CD4-sorted patient repertoires seemed more clonal than healthy CD4+ repertoires.

The CDR3 loop spans 12 amino acids. Per the germline V gene, CDR1 is SEHNR and CDR2 is FQNEAQ (reference sequence). The V gene end was trimmed by 5 bases and the J gene end by 11 bases; junction bases not matched to a gene: 7. The authors' processing: The detection floor for productive clonotype frequency was 2.59 x 10-5. Repertoires were generated with immunoSEQ multiplex PCR, while TCRdb's copy carries only in-frame clones and drops some. V and J calls and clone size are given by that table; D and trimming were obtained from the DNA. The sample lists tens of thousands of clones, approximately 88% occurring once.

The sequence derives from a human donor in good health. The chain combines TRBV7-9 with TRBJ1-1; 8 positions match TRBD1. The sequencing sample was made of CD4+ T cells from blood buffy coats. This chain's CDR3 is CASSLNNRGAFF. The CDR3 region has the DNA TGTGCCAGCAGCCTTAATAACAGGGGGGCTTTCTTT.